This record concerns one T cell receptor (beta chain) sequence. What it binds is not known. Per germline, CDR1 GTSNPN and CDR2 SVGIG (reference sequence). V gave up 7 bases and J gave up 1 base; unmatched junction bases: 5. This CDR3 contains 13 residues. The data were produced by immunoSEQ multiplex PCR, yet TCRdb's version contains in-frame clones alone and is incomplete. The sample has fewer than 90,000 clones; almost 97% are singletons. This record comes from a study of cytomegalovirus exposure and HLA in healthy donors. Study overall: It was reported in a later analysis that the same platform had been used for the 120 or so validation repertoires as for the approximately 700 first-cohort repertoires.

Notes on the study in general: The study labeled 150 to 200 TCR beta chains cytomegalovirus-associated. Most observed TCR sequences were rare, whereas some public TCRs were detected in many donors. Accounts indicate the classifier identified cytomegalovirus status with strong specificity and sensitivity.

The material sequenced was PBMCs. The TCR sequence derives from a man between 18 and 35 years old in good health and CMV-seropositive. The rearrangement links TRBV30 to TRBJ1-1; 8 nucleotides match TRBD1. This CDR3 reads CALGQGRNTEAFF. For the CDR3, the DNA is TGTGCCTTAGGACAGGGAAGGAACACTGAAGCTTTCTTT.